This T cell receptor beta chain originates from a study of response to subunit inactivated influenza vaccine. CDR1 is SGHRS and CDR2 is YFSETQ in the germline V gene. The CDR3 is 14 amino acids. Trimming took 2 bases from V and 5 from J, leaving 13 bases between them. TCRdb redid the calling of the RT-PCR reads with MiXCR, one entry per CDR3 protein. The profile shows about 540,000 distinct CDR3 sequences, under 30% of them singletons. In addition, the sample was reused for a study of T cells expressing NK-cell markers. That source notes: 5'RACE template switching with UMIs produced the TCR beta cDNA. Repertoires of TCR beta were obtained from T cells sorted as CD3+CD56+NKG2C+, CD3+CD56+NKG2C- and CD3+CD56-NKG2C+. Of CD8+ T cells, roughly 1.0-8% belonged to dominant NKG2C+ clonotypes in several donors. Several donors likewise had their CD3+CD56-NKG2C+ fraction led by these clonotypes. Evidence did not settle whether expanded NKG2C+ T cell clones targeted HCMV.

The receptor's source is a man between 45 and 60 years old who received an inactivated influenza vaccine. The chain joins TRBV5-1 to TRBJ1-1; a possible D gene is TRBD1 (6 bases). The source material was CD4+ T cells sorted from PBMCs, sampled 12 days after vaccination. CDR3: CASSFSGGTTEAFF. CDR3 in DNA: TGCGCCAGCAGCTTCAGTGGGGGCACGACTGAAGCTTTCTTT.